This entry lists 25 T cell receptor beta chains sequenced from one sample in a study of T-cell memory formation after mild COVID-19. TCRdb analysed the 5' RACE reads with MiXCR anew, one entry per CDR3 protein. The sample has 300,000 to 400,000 distinct CDR3 sequences, approximately 15% seen once. The sequenced sample was PBMCs or a T cell subset sorted from them (not recorded which). All receptors come from a man aged 18 to 35 who had mild COVID-19 (a few samples of this study predate the infection). Cell type and time point are not known.

The V call is TRBV24-1, the J call TRBJ2-2, with D unclear. The CDR3 runs 13 residues. Per germline, CDR1 KGHDR and CDR2 SFDVKD. V lost 5 bases and J 7 bases, leaving 10 bases between the germline ends. CDR3 nucleotide sequence: TGTGCCACCAGTGCGGGTTTAGGCGGGGAGCTGTTTTTT. Residues: CATSAGLGGELFF.

This clonotype has at least ten counts. The V gene is TRBV7-9, the J gene TRBJ2-7; TRBD2 is a possible D gene (7 bases). Per germline, CDR1 SEHNR and CDR2 FQNEAQ (reference sequence). The CDR3 is 11 amino acids. The CDR3 sequence: CASSYGGGLSV. CDR3 coding DNA: TGTGCCAGCAGCTATGGCGGGGGCCTTTCCGTC.

The V gene is TRBV12-3 or TRBV12-4, the J gene TRBJ1-1; 11 positions agree with TRBD1. Germline trimming cut 4 bases from V and 5 bases from J; bases unmatched to any gene: 6. The CDR3 runs to 15 residues. The CDR3 nucleotides read TGTGCCAGCAGTTGGGGACAGGGGGTGACAACTGAAGCTTTCTTT. Its protein is CASSWGQGVTTEAFF.

The chain joins TRBV6-5 to TRBJ2-1; D perhaps matches TRBD2 (5 bases). Germline CDR1 reads MNHEY; CDR2 reads SVGAGI. The length of the CDR3 is 15 residues. The V and J ends lost 0 bases and 9 bases respectively, with 15 bases between them. The CDR3 region has the DNA TGTGCCAGCAGTTACTCGCCCACGGGGTCAAGTGAGCAGTTCTTC. Residues: CASSYSPTGSSEQFF.

There are a few counts of this clonotype. The CDR3, as DNA: TGTGCCAGCAAAGGTCGACCGAACTCTGGAAACACCATATATTTT. It encodes CASKGRPNSGNTIYF. The V gene is TRBV12-3 or TRBV12-4, the J gene TRBJ1-3; D gene ambiguous. This CDR3 is built from 15 residues. V lost 7 bases, J lost 0 bases, and 13 bases lay in between.

This clonotype showed up many times. The chain recombines TRBV7-2 with TRBJ2-3; tentatively, D is TRBD1 (7 bases). The CDR3 length is 17 residues. Germline lookup yields CDR1 SGHTA and CDR2 FQGNSA. Trimming cost V 5 bases and J 6 bases, with 24 bases left between them. CDR3 DNA sequence: TGTGCCAGCAGCCGACAAAAGGGCAGGGGGGCTAGGGATACGCAGTATTTT. This codes for CASSRQKGRGARDTQYF.

The gene calls are TRBV3-1 and TRBJ1-5; 7 bases are a match to TRBD1. Per the germline V gene, CDR1 is LGHDT and CDR2 is YNNKEL (reference sequence). V lost 6 bases to trimming and J lost 7 bases; unmatched junction nucleotides: 3. The length of the CDR3 is 12 residues. Here the CDR3 reads CASSRQGQPQHF. The CDR3 coding sequence is TGTGCCAGCAGTCGACAGGGACAGCCCCAGCATTTT.

This clonotype was counted between two and nine times. V is TRBV7-9 and J is TRBJ1-5; a possible D gene is TRBD1 (6 bases). Per the germline V gene, CDR1 is SEHNR and CDR2 is FQNEAQ (reference sequence). V was shortened by 3 bases and J by 4 bases, with 10 bases between the two germline ends. The CDR3 totals 14 residues. CDR3 bases: TGTGCCAGCAGCTTTTGGGACACGAATCAGCCCCAGCATTTT. Translation gives CASSFWDTNQPQHF.

The chain uses TRBV3-1 and TRBJ2-1; D ambiguous. The CDR3 spans 12 residues. Trimming pared 0 bases from V and 8 bases from J, leaving 5 bases between. Germline CDR1 LGHDT, CDR2 YNNKEL (reference sequence). The CDR3 reads CASSQEVHEQFF. As DNA, the CDR3 is TGTGCCAGCAGCCAAGAGGTGCATGAGCAGTTCTTC.

The chain carries TRBV10-3 and TRBJ2-7; D is unresolved. Per germline, CDR1 ENHRY and CDR2 SYGVKD. The CDR3 spans 9 residues. In nucleotides, the CDR3 is TGTGCCAACTTCGGCCCAAAGGACGTC. This encodes CANFGPKDV.

J is TRBJ2-7 and V is TRBV6-6, with no clear D. Germline V gene lookup returns CDR1 MNHNY and CDR2 SVGAGI (reference sequence). Trimming shortened V by 6 bases and J by 3 bases, and 9 bases separated the two germline ends. CDR3 size: 12 residues. In DNA form, the CDR3 reads TGTGCCAGCAGCCCGGACCACTACGAGCAGTACTTC. It codes for CASSPDHYEQYF.

V is TRBV30 and J is TRBJ2-7; 9 bases are shared with TRBD1. Unmatched junction bases numbered 4, after V lost 1 base and J lost 6 bases. This CDR3 has 13 residues. Germline lookup yields CDR1 GTSNPN and CDR2 SVGIG (reference sequence). The CDR3 DNA reads as TGTGCCTGGAGTGAGCAGACAGGGGGCGAGCAGTACTTC. It codes for CAWSEQTGGEQYF.

This clonotype was seen repeatedly, ten times or more. J is TRBJ2-4 and V is TRBV15, with TRBD2 matching over 10 bases. The V gene's germline CDR1 is LNHNV and CDR2 YYDKDF (reference sequence). V lost 0 bases to trimming and J lost 9 bases; unmatched junction nucleotides: 8. CDR3 length: 16 residues. The CDR3 DNA follows: TGTGCCACCAGCAGAGACCTACTAGCGGGGTTCGGCATTCAGTACTTC. This translates into CATSRDLLAGFGIQYF. The full variable domain, with the rest looked up from reference TRBV15 and TRBJ2-4, is DAMVIQNPRYQVTQFGKPVTLSCSQTLNHNVMYWYQQKSSQAPKLLFHYYDKDFNNEADTPDNFQSRRPNTSFCFLDIRSPGLGDTAMYLCATSRDLLAGFGIQYFGAGTRLSVL.

This clonotype turned up a few times. The genes are TRBV10-1 and TRBJ2-3; D gene unclear. Germline values: CDR1 WNHNN, CDR2 SYGVQD (reference sequence). The germline V and J ends were trimmed by 2 bases and 8 bases, with 8 bases remaining between them. The CDR3 loop spans 12 amino acids. CDR3 sequence (DNA): TGCGCCAGCAGTGAGGGGCTCGCTACGCAGTATTTT. Protein product: CASSEGLATQYF.

This clonotype was detected only a few times. The V call is TRBV5-1, the J call TRBJ1-1; weak D call: TRBD1 (5 bases). Trimming removed 2 bases from V and 3 bases from J, with 14 bases in between. The CDR3 totals 15 residues. Germline-derived CDR1 and CDR2 are SGHRS and YFSETQ. The CDR3 coding sequence is TGCGCCAGCAGCTTTCTTAGCAGGGAGGACACTGAAGCTTTCTTT. It encodes CASSFLSREDTEAFF.

J is TRBJ2-2 and V is TRBV20-1; the match to TRBD2 covers 10 bases. V lost 0 bases, J lost 0 bases, and 4 bases stayed unmatched. CDR1 DFQATT and CDR2 SNEGSKA come from the germline V gene (reference sequence). The CDR3 has 17 residues. The CDR3 sequence is CSAREASGGTNTGELFF. CDR3 DNA: TGCAGTGCTAGAGAGGCTAGCGGGGGAACGAACACCGGGGAGCTGTTTTTT.

The table lists this clonotype with many counts. This chain connects TRBV5-1 to TRBJ2-7; TRBD1 aligns across 10 bases. The V and J ends lost 4 bases and 6 bases, in that order; junction bases with no gene match: 4. Germline CDR1 reads SGHRS; CDR2 reads YFSETQ. The CDR3 totals 13 residues. CDR3 in DNA: TGCGCCAGCAGCAAGGGGGACAGGGGCGAGCAGTACGTC. Translating it yields CASSKGDRGEQYV.

The chain uses TRBV6-2 or TRBV6-3 and TRBJ2-5; D gene unclear. Per germline, CDR1 MNHEY and CDR2 SVGEGT. This CDR3 spans 11 amino acids. Trimming stripped 0 bases from V and 6 bases from J, with 2 bases between. CDR3 in amino acids: CASSYSKTQYF. DNA of the CDR3: TGTGCCAGCAGTTACTCCAAGACCCAGTACTTC.

This clonotype has more than one count but fewer than ten. The chain is built from TRBV28 and TRBJ2-3, with 8 bases fitting TRBD2. CDR1 and CDR2 (germline): MDHEN, SYDVKM. The CDR3 loop spans 18 amino acids. Trimming took 6 bases from V and 1 from J; bases not matched to a gene: 15. CDR3 nucleotide sequence: TGTGCCAGCAGCCTCGGACTAGCTGCCGTTATTGGCACAGATACGCAGTATTTT. As protein: CASSLGLAAVIGTDTQYF.

The sample holds many counts of this clonotype. The V gene is TRBV5-1, the J gene TRBJ2-7; D might be TRBD2 (5 bases). The CDR3 is 16 amino acids. V was shortened by 0 bases and J by 1 base, with 14 bases between the two germline ends. Germline V lookup: CDR1 SGHRS, CDR2 YFSETQ. In DNA, the CDR3 is TGCGCCAGCAGCTTGGGCAGCCGGGATGGTTCCTACGAGCAGTACGTC. Its protein is CASSLGSRDGSYEQYV.

CDR3 in amino acids: CSVLRGTEAFF. For the CDR3, the DNA is TGCAGCGTGCTCAGGGGAACTGAAGCTTTCTTT. V and J are TRBV29-1 and TRBJ1-1; D is possibly TRBD1 (6 bases). The CDR3 has 11 amino acids. V shed 6 bases and J shed 5 bases, with 10 bases lying between them. Germline lookup yields CDR1 SQVTM and CDR2 ANQGSEA. Supplemented by reference TRBV29-1 and TRBJ1-1, the full variable domain reads SAVISQKPSRDICQRGTSLTIQCQVDSQVTMMFWYRQQPGQSLTLIATANQGSEATYESGFVIDKFPISRPNLTFSTLTVSNMSPEDSSIYLCSVLRGTEAFFGQGTRLTVV.

The chain joins TRBV27 to TRBJ1-2, with D maybe TRBD1 (5 bases). The CDR3 is 15 residues long. CDR1 MNHEY and CDR2 SMNVEV come from the germline V gene (reference sequence). With 9 bases removed from V and 0 bases from J, the gap between germline ends came to 17 bases. DNA of the CDR3: TGTGCCAGTAGAACCGGGACGTATCCTAACTATGGCTACACCTTC. As protein: CASRTGTYPNYGYTF.

This clonotype was picked up many times. The chain combines TRBV15 with TRBJ2-1, with 12 bases identical to TRBD2. The germline CDR1 and CDR2 sequences are LNHNV and YYDKDF (reference sequence). V trimming: 5 bases; J trimming: 10 bases; junction bases outside the gene matches: 15. The CDR3 spans 17 residues. The CDR3 spells CATSGGLAGRSNSEQFF. DNA for the CDR3: TGTGCCACCAGCGGCGGACTAGCGGGGAGATCCAATAGCGAGCAGTTCTTC. Based on the CDR3 plus reference TRBV15 and TRBJ2-1, the full variable domain is DAMVIQNPRYQVTQFGKPVTLSCSQTLNHNVMYWYQQKSSQAPKLLFHYYDKDFNNEADTPDNFQSRRPNTSFCFLDIRSPGLGDTAMYLCATSGGLAGRSNSEQFFGPGTRLTVL.

The chain employs TRBV7-6 and TRBJ2-5; TRBD1 aligns across 9 bases. Per the germline V gene, CDR1 is SGHVS and CDR2 is FNYEAQ. After removal of 4 bases from V and 4 bases from J, the junction contained 4 bases not matched to a gene. The CDR3 runs 14 residues. Here the CDR3 DNA reads TGTGCCAGCAGCTCGACGGACAGGGGAGAGACCCAGTACTTC. Translation: CASSSTDRGETQYF.

This clonotype has only a few counts. The rearrangement joins TRBV20-1 to TRBJ2-4, with a possible D match to TRBD2 (6 bases). This CDR3 has 13 amino acids. The germline V gene encodes CDR1 DFQATT and CDR2 SNEGSKA (reference sequence). The V end was cut by 6 bases, the J end by 9 bases, with 18 bases between. The CDR3 DNA is TGCAGTGCCGAGCGCCTCGAAGCGGGCATTCAGTACTTC. Protein product: CSAERLEAGIQYF.